The sequence of this T cell receptor (beta chain) was determined in a study of cytomegalovirus exposure and HLA in healthy donors. Study background: HLA-typed donors contributed 80 million or so unique TCRs, which were held in an early data release. Study findings and constraints: A reported reduction in N-insertions relative to the approximately 640-donor mean was seen in an Asian-associated ancestry cluster in a later analysis. A likely sequencing artifact accounted for one observed cluster of highly shared sequence variants.

To note about this clone: Its cognate antigen is unknown.

Germline values: CDR1 MDHEN, CDR2 SYDVKM. The CDR3 sequence is 13 residues long. Trimming took off 10 bases at V and 0 bases at J, with 13 bases between the two ends. It was with 60 Vbeta and 13 Jbeta primers that the PCR ran. Authors' processing steps: Later reanalysis found 70 million to 95 million unique TCR beta chains, roughly 9.9 million of them shared. Only in-frame clones appear in the TCRdb table, and some are missing; sequencing was by immunoSEQ multiplex PCR. Clone size and the V and J calls come from that table; the DNA yielded D and trimming. The sample includes roughly 100,000 clones. The sample taken for sequencing was PBMCs. The TCR comes from a man aged 45 to 65 in good health and CMV-seropositive. J is TRBJ2-7 and V is TRBV28; D gene uncertain. CDR3 in DNA: TGTGCCACCTATAGCCCCAGCTCCTACGAGCAGTACTTC. Translation gives CATYSPSSYEQYF.